This T cell receptor (beta chain) was identified in a study of shared clonotypes between healthy human individuals. Study results and caveats: About 5% of naive CD4 clonotypes were shared across four donors.

The germline V gene encodes CDR1 MDHEN and CDR2 SYDVKM. V gave up 5 bases and J gave up 4 bases; unmatched junction bases: 8. The CDR3 is 16 amino acids. Concerning this clone: Its antigen is as yet unknown.

The method was immunoSEQ multiplex PCR; TCRdb's version includes in-frame clones alone and lacks a portion of them. The sample has about 520,000 clones, about 96% seen once. The specimen was naive CD4+ T cells sorted from blood. Subset given: CD45RA+ positively selected. The genes are TRBV28 and TRBJ2-7; 13 nucleotides line up with TRBD2. This sequence was found in a woman aged 25-40 years in good health. CDR3 sequence (DNA): TGTGCCAGCAGTGCAACCCGGACTAGCGGGAGTTACGAGCAGTACTTC. This encodes CASSATRTSGSYEQYF.